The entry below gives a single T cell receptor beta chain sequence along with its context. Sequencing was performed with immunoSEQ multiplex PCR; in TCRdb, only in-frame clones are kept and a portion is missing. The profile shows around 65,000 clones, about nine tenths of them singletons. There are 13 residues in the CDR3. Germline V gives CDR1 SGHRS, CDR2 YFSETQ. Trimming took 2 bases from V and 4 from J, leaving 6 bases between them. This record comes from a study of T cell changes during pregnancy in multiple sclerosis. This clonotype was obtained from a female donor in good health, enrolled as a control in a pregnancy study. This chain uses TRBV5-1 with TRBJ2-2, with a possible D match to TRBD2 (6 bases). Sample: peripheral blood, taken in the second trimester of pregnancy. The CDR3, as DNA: TGCGCCAGCAGCTTCGGGGGCACCGGGGAGCTGTTTTTT. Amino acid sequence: CASSFGGTGELFF.